This TCR beta chain comes out of a study of T-cell reconstitution after alpha-beta-depleted transplantation in children. Overall study results and limits: After transplant, high TCRbeta diversity at day 60 in some patients arose from surviving recipient T cells and thymic progenitors. In patients about two months after transplant, alpha-beta T cells reportedly arose from several hundred expanded graft clones. One year after transplant, T-cell counts and diversity came mostly from newly produced T cells.

CDR1 and CDR2 from the germline V gene are DFQATT and SNEGSKA (reference sequence). V shed 5 bases, J shed 3 bases, and the junction held 7 bases outside the gene matches. This CDR3 comprises 14 residues. To note about this clonotype: Its antigen is not identified.

TCRbeta library preparation incorporated unique molecular identifiers. TCRdb re-derived calls from the PCR reads in MiXCR, one entry per CDR3 protein. The sample records around 600,000 distinct CDR3 sequences, more than 20% being singletons. The rearrangement joins TRBV20-1 to TRBJ2-3; 8 bases agree with TRBD2. This clonotype originated in a boy less than two years old who had a stem cell transplant for acute myeloid leukemia, so the T cells may come from the graft donor. The material sequenced was PBMCs, mostly from graft donor cells, taken 360 days after TCRalphabeta/CD19-depleted stem cell transplant. The CDR3 spells CSACSGVGTDTQYF. The CDR3 nucleotides read TGCAGTGCTTGTAGCGGGGTGGGGACAGATACGCAGTATTTT.